The 31 T cell receptor beta chains reported below all come from one sample, sequenced in a study of neurological immune-mediated disorders. Using its own MiXCR run on the 5' RACE reads, TCRdb lists one record per CDR3 protein. Of about 71,000 distinct CDR3 sequences listed, roughly a tenth are singletons. Sample time point: longitudinal time-point 1 (baseline). Material for sequencing was PBMCs. Receptors were obtained from a man between 25 and 39 years old in good health.

This clonotype has just a few counts. A much larger clonotype is one base distant, so this may be a read error. The rearrangement links TRBV6-4 to TRBJ2-1; D tentatively fits TRBD1 or TRBD2 (5 bases each). V gave up 10 bases and J gave up 10 bases, with 20 bases separating them. CDR3 length equals 13 residues. CDR1 is MRHNA, CDR2 SNTAGT, per germline. For the CDR3, the DNA is TGTGCCATCAGGCCTGTAAACGGGGCCGAGCAGTTCTTC. Translated, it gives CAIRPVNGAEQFF.

Many counts were recorded for this clonotype. The genes are TRBV7-8 and TRBJ1-2; TRBD1 agrees at 7 bases. Germline CDR1 reads SGHVS; CDR2 reads FQNEAQ. Trimming removed 1 base from V and 7 bases from J; junction bases left unmatched: 6. This CDR3 has 14 amino acids. The CDR3 DNA sequence: TGTGCCAGCAGCTTAGAGGGACAGTCCTTTGGCTACACCTTC. It is translated as CASSLEGQSFGYTF.

In its sample, this clonotype was seen many times. The chain uses TRBV6-5 and TRBJ1-3; D remains unclear. The germline V gene has CDR1 MNHEY and CDR2 SVGAGI. The CDR3 contains 16 residues. Trimming left V 0 bases short and J 2 bases short, with 11 bases between. In nucleotides, the CDR3 is TGTGCCAGCAGTTACTCCTTCGCGGGGACTGGAAACACCATATATTTT. Protein product: CASSYSFAGTGNTIYF.

The chain links TRBV20-1 to TRBJ2-7; TRBD2 matches 11 bases. Germline assignment: CDR1 DFQATT and CDR2 SNEGSKA (reference sequence). The CDR3 runs 14 residues. The ends lost 6 bases at V and 7 bases at J; junction bases unmatched: 11. Here the CDR3 DNA reads TGCAGTGCCCCCCCCCCTAGCGGGAGGTGGGAGCAGTACTTC. This translates into CSAPPPSGRWEQYF.

Ten or more counts support this clonotype. This sequence joins TRBV20-1 and TRBJ2-7; TRBD1 matches at 7 bases. The CDR3 extends over 14 amino acids. The V gene's germline CDR1 is DFQATT and CDR2 SNEGSKA (reference sequence). J gave up 0 bases and V 3 bases, and 5 bases lay outside the gene matches. CDR3 loop: CSASLNRGSYEQYF. The DNA for the CDR3 is TGCAGTGCTAGCCTGAACAGGGGCTCCTACGAGCAGTACTTC.

This chain uses TRBV18 with TRBJ2-2; D is undetermined. This CDR3 has 14 residues. Germline CDR1 and CDR2: KGHSH and LQKENI. V was pared by 4 bases and J by 6 bases, with 12 bases between. CDR3: CASSLADISGELFF. In DNA form, the CDR3 reads TGTGCCAGCTCACTGGCTGACATCTCCGGGGAGCTGTTTTTT.

This clonotype has a count of ten or more. The chain combines TRBV3-1 with TRBJ2-7, with D uncertain. Trimming removed 7 bases from V and 4 bases from J, with 11 bases in between. The CDR3 loop spans 12 amino acids. Per germline, CDR1 LGHDT and CDR2 YNNKEL (reference sequence). The CDR3, as DNA: TGTGCCAGCACCCGCATGGGATACGAGCAGTACTTC. Its protein is CASTRMGYEQYF.

The sample holds many counts of this clonotype. The germline gene is not matched at one end of the junction; a read error may be the cause. The chain links TRBV24-1 to TRBJ2-7, with 8 bases identical to TRBD1. The CDR3 extends over 10 amino acids. Germline CDR1 is KGHDR and CDR2 is SFDVKD. The CDR3 spells CATSAGGSLF. The CDR3 nucleotides read TGTGCCACCAGTGCAGGGGGCTCGCTATTC.

This clonotype appeared many times. The chain links TRBV5-1 to TRBJ2-3, with 8 bases that match TRBD2. Germline trimming cut 0 bases from V and 5 bases from J; bases unmatched to any gene: 5. The CDR3 consists of 15 residues. Germline values: CDR1 SGHRS, CDR2 YFSETQ. CDR3 loop: CASSLEGLAVDTQYF. CDR3 coding DNA: TGCGCCAGCAGCTTGGAAGGACTAGCTGTAGATACGCAGTATTTT.

The table lists this clonotype with many counts. The V gene is TRBV6-6, the J gene TRBJ2-2; no clear D gene. Trimming removed 4 bases at V and 7 bases at J, with 13 bases between. This CDR3 spans 14 amino acids. CDR1 MNHNY and CDR2 SVGAGI come from the germline V gene (reference sequence). CDR3 nucleotides: TGTGCCAGCAGTTCCCTACGTGAGAGCGGGGAGCTGTTTTTT. Encoded protein: CASSSLRESGELFF.

In this sample, this clonotype turned up many times. The chain uses TRBV5-1 and TRBJ2-3; 7 positions agree with TRBD2. CDR1 is SGHRS and CDR2 is YFSETQ in the germline V gene. The CDR3 spans 17 residues. The ends lost 2 bases at V and 2 bases at J; junction bases unmatched: 11. The CDR3 region is CASSFGSGGPTTDTQYF. The CDR3 DNA reads TGCGCCAGCAGCTTTGGATCGGGAGGTCCCACCACAGATACGCAGTATTTT.

This clonotype was detected many times. V and J are TRBV5-1 and TRBJ2-2; D not certain. The germline V and J ends were trimmed by 4 bases and 7 bases, with 11 bases remaining between them. CDR1 is SGHRS and CDR2 is YFSETQ in the germline V gene. This CDR3 spans 13 amino acids. CDR3 in amino acids: CASSSTMVGELFF. The CDR3 DNA is TGCGCCAGCAGCAGCACTATGGTCGGGGAGCTGTTTTTT.

This clonotype was picked up many times. The J gene is TRBJ1-2, the V gene TRBV7-3; D unclear. The V end was cut by 5 bases, the J end by 8 bases, with 15 bases between. Per the germline V gene, CDR1 is SGHTA and CDR2 is FQGTGA. The CDR3 has 13 amino acids. As DNA, the CDR3 is TGTGCCAGCAGCCTCCCTTCGGGGATAGGCTACACCTTC. This codes for CASSLPSGIGYTF.

This clonotype was seen ten or more times. This chain links TRBV5-1 with TRBJ2-3, with TRBD1 matching 10 bases. The CDR3 sequence is 16 residues long. The junction had 7 bases not matched to a gene; V was cut back by 6 bases and J by 0 bases. Germline CDR1 is SGHRS and CDR2 is YFSETQ. The DNA of the CDR3 is TGCGCCAGCAATCCGGGACAGGGGCTTAGCACAGATACGCAGTATTTT. It codes for CASNPGQGLSTDTQYF.

This clonotype appeared many times. The V call is TRBV5-1, the J call TRBJ2-5, with D perhaps TRBD2 (5 bases). CDR3 length: 12 amino acids. Germline V gives CDR1 SGHRS, CDR2 YFSETQ. Trimming shortened V by 4 bases and J by 3 bases, and 7 bases separated the two germline ends. This chain's CDR3 is CASSPGEETQYF. Here the CDR3 DNA reads TGCGCCAGCAGCCCCGGGGAAGAGACCCAGTACTTC.

This clonotype appeared many times. V gene TRBV20-1 combines with J gene TRBJ1-2; unclear D gene. Germline V lookup: CDR1 DFQATT, CDR2 SNEGSKA (reference sequence). Trimming took off 0 bases at V and 5 bases at J, with 10 bases between the two ends. The CDR3 loop spans 13 amino acids. CDR3 bases: TGCAGTGCTAGAGATTGGGCCCTGTATGGCTACACCTTC. Residues: CSARDWALYGYTF.

This clonotype was counted at least ten times. CDR3 DNA: TGTGCCAGCAGCAAATCTAGCGGGAGCACAGATACGCAGTATTTT. Translating gives CASSKSSGSTDTQYF. The V gene is TRBV4-2, the J gene TRBJ2-3; 8 bases are a match to TRBD2. This CDR3 is 15 amino acids long. The germline V gene has CDR1 LGHNA and CDR2 YNFKEQ. After removal of 5 bases from V and 0 bases from J, the junction contained 4 bases not matched to a gene.

This clonotype was recorded once. A much larger clone sits a single nucleotide away, making a read error possible. This chain connects TRBV5-6 to TRBJ2-7; D unclear. The CDR3 is made up of 14 amino acids. Germline values: CDR1 SGHDT, CDR2 YYEEEE. In DNA form, the CDR3 reads TGTGCCAGCAGCTTGGGACAACTCCTTTACGAGCAGCACTTC. Protein: CASSLGQLLYEQHF.

The chain carries TRBV19 and TRBJ1-1; D is unresolved. Per the germline V gene, CDR1 is LNHDA and CDR2 is SQIVND (reference sequence). The V end was cut by 3 bases, the J end by 4 bases, with 18 bases between. The CDR3 contains 16 residues. This CDR3 is CASSIPGQDRGTEAFF. CDR3 DNA sequence: TGTGCCAGTAGTATCCCTGGGCAGGACCGGGGCACTGAAGCTTTCTTT.

This clonotype has ten or more counts. The chain links TRBV20-1 to TRBJ1-5; D gene ambiguous. Looked up from germline, CDR1 is DFQATT and CDR2 is SNEGSKA (reference sequence). With 0 bases removed from V and 3 bases from J, the gap between germline ends came to 12 bases. This CDR3 contains 15 residues. For the CDR3, the DNA is TGCAGTGCTAGAGAGGCGGGTGGGTTCAATCAGCCCCAGCATTTT. Amino acid sequence: CSAREAGGFNQPQHF.

This clonotype was detected many times. The CDR3 DNA follows: TGTGCCAGCAGCTTATCTAGCGGGCAAGAGACCCAGTACTTC. This encodes CASSLSSGQETQYF. The rearrangement uses TRBV7-3 and TRBJ2-5, with 8 bases that match TRBD2. Per the germline V gene, CDR1 is SGHTA and CDR2 is FQGTGA. There are 14 residues in the CDR3. With V trimmed by 2 bases and J by 2 bases, 1 base remained unmatched.

The V gene is TRBV7-9, the J gene TRBJ2-1, with D possibly being TRBD2 (5 bases). Deletions cut 5 bases from V and 6 bases from J, with 23 bases between. The CDR3 has 17 amino acids. Germline-derived CDR1 and CDR2 are SEHNR and FQNEAQ (reference sequence). The CDR3 region has the DNA TGTGCCAGCAGCCCGCATATGGGAGCCCTCTTGGTCAATGAGCAGTTCTTC. Translation: CASSPHMGALLVNEQFF.

In this sample, this clonotype turned up many times. The rearrangement joins TRBV6-5 to TRBJ1-2, with TRBD1 matching 8 bases. Germline CDR1 is MNHEY and CDR2 is SVGAGI. The CDR3 runs to 16 residues. Germline trimming cut 5 bases from V and 0 bases from J; bases unmatched to any gene: 8. In DNA form, the CDR3 reads TGTGCCAGCAGTGCAACGCCGGACAGGGCTAACTATGGCTACACCTTC. Amino acid sequence: CASSATPDRANYGYTF.

J is TRBJ2-7 and V is TRBV7-6; tentative D call: TRBD2 (6 bases). Trimming took off 1 base at V and 6 bases at J, with 16 bases between the two ends. This CDR3 has 15 amino acids. The germline V gene encodes CDR1 SGHVS and CDR2 FNYEAQ. The CDR3 DNA reads as TGTGCCAGCAGCTTAGGCACGGGAGAAATTCTCGAGCAGTACTTC. Amino acids: CASSLGTGEILEQYF.

This clonotype was observed many times. This sequence joins TRBV6-6 and TRBJ2-4, with TRBD1 as a possible D gene (5 bases). V gave up 2 bases and J gave up 5 bases, with 25 bases separating them. Germline V gene sequence: CDR1 MNHNY, CDR2 SVGAGI (reference sequence). The CDR3 length is 19 residues. CDR3 bases: TGTGCCAGCAGTTACGGACCCTTTACAGGATCGTTCAGTGAAAACATTCAGTACTTC. Translation: CASSYGPFTGSFSENIQYF.

The table lists this clonotype with a few counts. The DNA of the CDR3 is TGTGCCAGCAGGGGGCTAGCGGGAGGGCCTAACGAGCAGTACTTC. It translates to CASRGLAGGPNEQYF. The rearrangement links TRBV27 to TRBJ2-7, with TRBD2 matching 12 bases. CDR1 MNHEY and CDR2 SMNVEV come from the germline V gene (reference sequence). There are 15 residues in the CDR3. After removal of 6 bases from V and 5 bases from J, the junction contained 8 bases not matched to a gene.

This clonotype was seen many times. The chain employs TRBV28 and TRBJ2-4; no clear D. This CDR3 comprises 13 residues. Germline loops: CDR1 MDHEN, CDR2 SYDVKM. The ends were cut back, 5 bases at V and 0 bases at J, with 5 bases in the middle. In nucleotides, the CDR3 is TGTGCCAGCAGTGGGTTAGCCAAAAACATTCAGTACTTC. Protein sequence: CASSGLAKNIQYF.

In its sample, this clonotype was seen many times. This chain links TRBV6-6 with TRBJ2-1; 16 nucleotides agree with TRBD2. CDR3 length equals 13 residues. Germline V lookup: CDR1 MNHNY, CDR2 SVGAGI (reference sequence). Germline trimming cut 10 bases from V and 10 bases from J; bases unmatched to any gene: 4. The CDR3 DNA reads as TGTGCCACCGGGACTAGCGGGGGGGGGGAGCAGTTCTTC. Translated: CATGTSGGGEQFF.

This clonotype was picked up many times. The V and J genes are TRBV29-1 and TRBJ1-5; D ambiguous. The CDR3 covers 13 residues. The germline gives CDR1 SQVTM, CDR2 ANQGSEA. V lost 7 bases and J lost 0, with 10 bases in between. In DNA, the CDR3 is TGCAGCGCCCTGACTGATAGCAATCAGCCCCAGCATTTT. Protein product: CSALTDSNQPQHF.

This clonotype was counted a few times. The chain employs TRBV5-8 and TRBJ1-3; D gene unclear. V gave up 3 bases and J gave up 0 bases, with 10 bases separating them. Germline-derived CDR1 and CDR2 are SGHTS and YDEGEE. The CDR3 extends over 15 amino acids. CDR3 region: CASSSGLSSGNTIYF. For the CDR3, the DNA is TGTGCCAGCAGCTCTGGACTGTCCTCTGGAAACACCATATATTTT.

This clonotype was counted many times. A much larger clone lies a single base off, so this may be a read error. This rearrangement joins TRBV5-1 to TRBJ2-7; no reliable D call. The CDR3 spans 12 residues. Germline CDR1 and CDR2: SGHRS and YFSETQ. V was clipped by 1 base and J by 2 bases, with 4 bases between them. The CDR3 DNA reads as TGCGCCAGCAGCTTGAACACCTACGAGCAGTACTTC. It codes for CASSLNTYEQYF.